The clone carrying this T cell receptor (beta chain) was counted between two and nine times. The germline V gene has CDR1 ENHRY and CDR2 SYGVKD. The CDR3 runs 12 residues. V shed 10 bases, J shed 6 bases, and the junction held 9 bases outside the gene matches. This entry belongs to a study of response to subunit inactivated influenza vaccine. TCRdb re-derived calls from the RT-PCR reads in MiXCR, one entry per CDR3 protein. The sample carries 450,000 to 700,000 distinct CDR3 sequences, approximately 14% recorded once. Sample: PBMCs from blood, taken 11 to 12 days after vaccination. The origin of this receptor is a man aged 50 to 60 who received an inactivated influenza vaccine. The gene calls are TRBV10-3 and TRBJ2-7; 7 nucleotides line up with TRBD1. The CDR3 DNA sequence: TGTGCCACCGGCGCCGACAGGGCCGAGCAGTACTTC. This codes for CATGADRAEQYF.